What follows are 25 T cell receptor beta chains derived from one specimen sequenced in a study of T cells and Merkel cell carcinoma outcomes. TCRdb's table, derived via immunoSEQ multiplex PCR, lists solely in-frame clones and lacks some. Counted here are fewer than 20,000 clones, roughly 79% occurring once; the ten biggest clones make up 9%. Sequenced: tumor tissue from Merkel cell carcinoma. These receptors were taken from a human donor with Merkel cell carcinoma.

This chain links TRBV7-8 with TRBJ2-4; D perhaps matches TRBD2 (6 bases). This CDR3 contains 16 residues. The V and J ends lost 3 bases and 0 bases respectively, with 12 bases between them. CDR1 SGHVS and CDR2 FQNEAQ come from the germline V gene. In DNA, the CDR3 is TGTGCCAGCAGCTTTGGGGGGTTACTAGCCAAAAACATTCAGTACTTC. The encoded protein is CASSFGGLLAKNIQYF.

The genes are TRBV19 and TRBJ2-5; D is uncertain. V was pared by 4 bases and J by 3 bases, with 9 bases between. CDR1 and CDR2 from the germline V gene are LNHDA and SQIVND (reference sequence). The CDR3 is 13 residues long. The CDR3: CASSTQTEETQYF. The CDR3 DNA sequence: TGTGCCAGTAGTACCCAGACTGAAGAGACCCAGTACTTC.

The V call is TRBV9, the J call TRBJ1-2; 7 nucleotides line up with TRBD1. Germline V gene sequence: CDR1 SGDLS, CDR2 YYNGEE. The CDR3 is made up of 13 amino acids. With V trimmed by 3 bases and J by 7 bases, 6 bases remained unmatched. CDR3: CASSDPTGAGYTF. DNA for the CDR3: TGTGCCAGCAGCGACCCCACAGGGGCTGGCTACACCTTC.

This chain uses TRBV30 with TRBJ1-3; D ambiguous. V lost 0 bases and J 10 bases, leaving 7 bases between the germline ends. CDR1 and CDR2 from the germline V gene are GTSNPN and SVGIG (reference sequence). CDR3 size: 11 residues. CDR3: CAWSVLVTIYF. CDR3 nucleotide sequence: TGTGCCTGGAGTGTACTGGTAACCATATATTTT.

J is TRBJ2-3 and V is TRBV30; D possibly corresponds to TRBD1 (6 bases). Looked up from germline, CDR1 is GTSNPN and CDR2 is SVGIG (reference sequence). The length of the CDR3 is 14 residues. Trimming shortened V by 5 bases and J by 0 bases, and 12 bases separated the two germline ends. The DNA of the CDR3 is TGTGCCTGGGATACAGGGTCTAGCACAGATACGCAGTATTTT. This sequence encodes CAWDTGSSTDTQYF.

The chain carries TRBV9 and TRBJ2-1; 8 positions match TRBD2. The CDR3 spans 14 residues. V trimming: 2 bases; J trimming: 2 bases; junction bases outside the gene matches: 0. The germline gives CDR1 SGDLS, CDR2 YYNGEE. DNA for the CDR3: TGTGCCAGCAGCGTGGGACTAGCCTACAATGAGCAGTTCTTC. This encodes CASSVGLAYNEQFF.

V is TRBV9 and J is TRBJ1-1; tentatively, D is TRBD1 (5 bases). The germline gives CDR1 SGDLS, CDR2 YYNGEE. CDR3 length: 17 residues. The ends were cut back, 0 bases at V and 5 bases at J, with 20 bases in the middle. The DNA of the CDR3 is TGTGCCAGCAGCGTAGGTGTAGGGGTGGAGTTTGGGACTGAAGCTTTCTTT. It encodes CASSVGVGVEFGTEAFF.

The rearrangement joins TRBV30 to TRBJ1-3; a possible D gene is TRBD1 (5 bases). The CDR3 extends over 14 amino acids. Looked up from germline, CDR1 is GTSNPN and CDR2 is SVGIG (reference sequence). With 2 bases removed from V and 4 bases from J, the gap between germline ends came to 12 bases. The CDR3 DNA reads TGTGCCTGGAGTAGGGGATCGGTGGGAAACACCATATATTTT. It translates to CAWSRGSVGNTIYF. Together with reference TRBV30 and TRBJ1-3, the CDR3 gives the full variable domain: SQTIHQWPATLVQPVGSPLSLECTVEGTSNPNLYWYRQAAGRGLQLLFYSVGIGQISSEVPQNLSASRPQDRQFILSSKKLLLSDSGFYLCAWSRGSVGNTIYFGEGSWLTVV.

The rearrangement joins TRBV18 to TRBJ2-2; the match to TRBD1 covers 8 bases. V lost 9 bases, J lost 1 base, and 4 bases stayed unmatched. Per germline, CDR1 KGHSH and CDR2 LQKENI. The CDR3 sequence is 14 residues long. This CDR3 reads CASPGTGNTGELFF. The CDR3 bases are TGTGCCAGTCCCGGGACAGGGAACACCGGGGAGCTGTTTTTT.

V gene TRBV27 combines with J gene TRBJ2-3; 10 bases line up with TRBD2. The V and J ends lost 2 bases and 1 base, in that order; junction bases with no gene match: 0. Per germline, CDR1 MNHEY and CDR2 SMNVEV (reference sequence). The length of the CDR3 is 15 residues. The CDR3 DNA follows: TGTGCCAGCAGTTTAAGCGGGAGGGGCACAGATACGCAGTATTTT. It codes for CASSLSGRGTDTQYF.

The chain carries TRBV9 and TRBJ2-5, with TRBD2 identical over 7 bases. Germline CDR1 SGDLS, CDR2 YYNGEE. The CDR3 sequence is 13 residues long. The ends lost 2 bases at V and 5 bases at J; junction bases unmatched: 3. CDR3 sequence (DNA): TGTGCCAGCAGCGTGAGGGGAGGGGAGACCCAGTACTTC. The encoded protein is CASSVRGGETQYF.

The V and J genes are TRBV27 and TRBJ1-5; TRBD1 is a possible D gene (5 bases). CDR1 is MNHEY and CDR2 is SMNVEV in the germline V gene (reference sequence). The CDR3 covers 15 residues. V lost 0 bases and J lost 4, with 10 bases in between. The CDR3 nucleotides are TGTGCCAGCAGTTTATCCACCAGGGTAAATCAGCCCCAGCATTTT. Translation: CASSLSTRVNQPQHF.

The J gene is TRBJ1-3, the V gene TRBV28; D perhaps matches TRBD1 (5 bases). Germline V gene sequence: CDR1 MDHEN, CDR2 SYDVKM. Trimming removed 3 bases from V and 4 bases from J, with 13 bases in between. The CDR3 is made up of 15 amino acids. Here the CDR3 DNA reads TGTGCCAGCAGTTTCGAGGGGCTGGCCGGAAACACCATATATTTT. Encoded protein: CASSFEGLAGNTIYF.

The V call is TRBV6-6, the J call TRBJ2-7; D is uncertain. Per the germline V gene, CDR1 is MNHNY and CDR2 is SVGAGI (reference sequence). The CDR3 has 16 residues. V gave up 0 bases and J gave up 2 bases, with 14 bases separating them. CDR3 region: CASSYSGARSPYEQYF. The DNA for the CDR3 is TGTGCCAGCAGTTACTCAGGTGCACGATCCCCCTACGAGCAGTACTTC.

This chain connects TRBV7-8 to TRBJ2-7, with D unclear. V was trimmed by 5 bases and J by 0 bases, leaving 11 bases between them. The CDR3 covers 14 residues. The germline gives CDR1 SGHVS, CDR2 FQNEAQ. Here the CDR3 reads CASSEQGISYEQYF. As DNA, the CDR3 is TGTGCCAGCAGCGAGCAAGGAATCTCCTACGAGCAGTACTTC. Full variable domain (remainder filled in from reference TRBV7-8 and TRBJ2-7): GAGVSQSPRYKVAKRGQDVALRCDPISGHVSLFWYQQALGQGPEFLTYFQNEAQLDKSGLPSDRFFAERPEGSVSTLKIQRTQQEDSAVYLCASSEQGISYEQYFGPGTRLTVT.

CDR3 in amino acids: CASSEEAGYGYTF. DNA for the CDR3: TGTGCCAGCAGTGAAGAAGCCGGTTATGGCTACACCTTC. The chain joins TRBV6-1 to TRBJ1-2; D unclear. CDR1 and CDR2 (germline): MNHNS, SASEGT. V gave up 1 base and J gave up 5 bases, with 8 bases separating them. The CDR3 consists of 13 residues.

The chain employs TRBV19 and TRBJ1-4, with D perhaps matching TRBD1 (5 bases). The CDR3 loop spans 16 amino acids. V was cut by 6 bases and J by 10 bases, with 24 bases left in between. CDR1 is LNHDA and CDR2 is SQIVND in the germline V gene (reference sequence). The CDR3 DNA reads TGTGCCAGTAGCCGAGGGGTAGCGGGCGCCATTGGAAAACTGTTTTTT. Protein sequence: CASSRGVAGAIGKLFF.

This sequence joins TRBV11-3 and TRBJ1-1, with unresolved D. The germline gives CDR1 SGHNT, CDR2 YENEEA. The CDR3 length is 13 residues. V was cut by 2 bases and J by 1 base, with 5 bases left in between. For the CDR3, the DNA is TGTGCCAGCAGCTTATTTTCGAACACTGAAGCTTTCTTT. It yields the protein CASSLFSNTEAFF.

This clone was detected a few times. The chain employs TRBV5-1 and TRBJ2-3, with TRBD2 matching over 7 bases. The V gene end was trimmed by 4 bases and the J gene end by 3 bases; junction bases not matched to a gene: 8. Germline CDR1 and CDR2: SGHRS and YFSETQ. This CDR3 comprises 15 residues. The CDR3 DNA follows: TGCGCCAGCAGCCAAGGAGGGAGGGGTACAGATACGCAGTATTTT. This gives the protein CASSQGGRGTDTQYF.

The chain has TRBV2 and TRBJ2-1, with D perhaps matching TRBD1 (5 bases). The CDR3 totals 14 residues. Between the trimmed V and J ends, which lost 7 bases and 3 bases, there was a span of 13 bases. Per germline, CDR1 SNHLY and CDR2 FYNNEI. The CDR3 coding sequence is TGTGCCAGCAAATGGGCAGGACACTACAATGAGCAGTTCTTC. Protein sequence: CASKWAGHYNEQFF. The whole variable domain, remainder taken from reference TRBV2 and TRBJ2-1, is EPEVTQTPSHQVTQMGQEVILRCVPISNHLYFYWYRQILGQKVEFLVSFYNNEISEKSEIFDDQFSVERPDGSNFTLKIRSTKLEDSAMYFCASKWAGHYNEQFFGPGTRLTVL.

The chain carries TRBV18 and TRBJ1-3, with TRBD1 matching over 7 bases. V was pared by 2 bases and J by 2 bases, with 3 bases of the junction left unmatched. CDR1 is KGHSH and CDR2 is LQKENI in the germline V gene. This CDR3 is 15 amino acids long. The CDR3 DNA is TGTGCCAGCTCACCAGACAGGGTTACTGGAAACACCATATATTTT. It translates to CASSPDRVTGNTIYF.

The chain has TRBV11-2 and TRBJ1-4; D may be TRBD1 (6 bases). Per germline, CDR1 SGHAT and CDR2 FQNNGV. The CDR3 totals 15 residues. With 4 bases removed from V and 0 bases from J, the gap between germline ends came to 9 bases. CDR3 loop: CASSWGQTTNEKLFF. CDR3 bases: TGTGCCAGCAGCTGGGGACAAACAACTAATGAAAAACTGTTTTTT.

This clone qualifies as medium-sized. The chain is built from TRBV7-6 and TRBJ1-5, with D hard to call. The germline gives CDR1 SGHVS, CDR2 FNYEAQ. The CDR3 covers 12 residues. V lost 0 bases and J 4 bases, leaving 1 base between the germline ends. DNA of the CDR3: TGTGCCAGCAGCTTAGCTAATCAGCCCCAGCATTTT. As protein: CASSLANQPQHF.

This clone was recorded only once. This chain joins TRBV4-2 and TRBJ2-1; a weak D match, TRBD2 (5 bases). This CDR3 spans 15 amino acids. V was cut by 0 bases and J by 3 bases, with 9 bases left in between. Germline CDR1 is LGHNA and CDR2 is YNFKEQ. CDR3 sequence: CASSQDPSSYNEQFF. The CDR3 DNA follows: TGTGCCAGCAGCCAAGATCCTAGCAGCTACAATGAGCAGTTCTTC.

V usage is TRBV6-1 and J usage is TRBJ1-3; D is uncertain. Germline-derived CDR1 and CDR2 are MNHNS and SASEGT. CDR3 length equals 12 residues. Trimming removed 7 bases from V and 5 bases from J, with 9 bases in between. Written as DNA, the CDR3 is TGTGCCAGCACCTCAGCAAGAAACACCATATATTTT. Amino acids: CASTSARNTIYF.